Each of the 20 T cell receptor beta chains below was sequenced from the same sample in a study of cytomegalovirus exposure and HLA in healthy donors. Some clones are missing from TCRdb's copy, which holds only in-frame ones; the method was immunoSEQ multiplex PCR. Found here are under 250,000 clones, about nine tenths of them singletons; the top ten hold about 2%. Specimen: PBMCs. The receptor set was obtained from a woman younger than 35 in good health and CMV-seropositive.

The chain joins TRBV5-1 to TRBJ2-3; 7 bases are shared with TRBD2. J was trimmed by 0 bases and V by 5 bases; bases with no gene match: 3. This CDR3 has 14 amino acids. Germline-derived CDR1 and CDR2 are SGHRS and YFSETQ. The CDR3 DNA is TGCGCCAGCAGAGGGACTACAAGCACAGATACGCAGTATTTT. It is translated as CASRGTTSTDTQYF. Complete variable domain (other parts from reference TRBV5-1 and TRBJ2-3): KAGVTQTPRYLIKTRGQQVTLSCSPISGHRSVSWYQQTPGQGLQFLFEYFSETQRNKGNFPGRFSGRQFSNSRSEMNVSTLELGDSALYLCASRGTTSTDTQYFGPGTRLTVL.

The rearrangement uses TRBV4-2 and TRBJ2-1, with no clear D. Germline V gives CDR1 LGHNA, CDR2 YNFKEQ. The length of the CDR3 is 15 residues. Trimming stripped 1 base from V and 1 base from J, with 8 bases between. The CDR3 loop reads CASSQAGGSYNEQFF. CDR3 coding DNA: TGTGCCAGCAGCCAAGCCGGCGGTTCCTACAATGAGCAGTTCTTC.

Written as DNA, the CDR3 is TGTGCCAGCAGTAAGACTAGGGACTATACAGATACGCAGTATTTT. Residues: CASSKTRDYTDTQYF. The V and J genes are TRBV27 and TRBJ2-3; 7 positions match TRBD2. In germline, CDR1 is MNHEY, CDR2 SMNVEV (reference sequence). The CDR3 spans 15 residues. V was clipped by 5 bases and J by 3 bases; unmatched bases: 8.

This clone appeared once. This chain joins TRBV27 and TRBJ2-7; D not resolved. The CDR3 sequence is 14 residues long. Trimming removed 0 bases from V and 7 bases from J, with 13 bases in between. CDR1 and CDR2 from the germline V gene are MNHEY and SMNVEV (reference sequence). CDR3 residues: CASSLSAPPQEQYF. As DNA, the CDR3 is TGTGCCAGCAGTTTATCGGCCCCTCCTCAAGAGCAGTACTTC.

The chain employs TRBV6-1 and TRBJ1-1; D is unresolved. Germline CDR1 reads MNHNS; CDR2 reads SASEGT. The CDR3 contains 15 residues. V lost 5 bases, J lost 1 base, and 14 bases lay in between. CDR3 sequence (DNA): TGTGCCAGCAGTTCGTATGAGGGAACGAACACTGAAGCTTTCTTT. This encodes CASSSYEGTNTEAFF.

The CDR3 DNA reads as TGTGCCAGCAGTGAGGGGAGGCAGATCCCCTACAATGAGCAGTTCTTC. This sequence encodes CASSEGRQIPYNEQFF. This chain connects TRBV6-1 to TRBJ2-1, with D possibly TRBD2 on 6 matching bases. CDR1 and CDR2 from the germline V gene are MNHNS and SASEGT. V was clipped by 3 bases and J by 2 bases, with 14 bases between them. This CDR3 has 16 amino acids.

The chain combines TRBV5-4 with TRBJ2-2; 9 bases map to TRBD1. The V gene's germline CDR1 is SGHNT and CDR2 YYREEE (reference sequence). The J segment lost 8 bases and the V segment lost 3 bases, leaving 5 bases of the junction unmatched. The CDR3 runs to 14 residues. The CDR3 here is CASSSDRGPGELFF. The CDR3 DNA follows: TGTGCCAGCAGCTCGGACAGGGGACCAGGGGAGCTGTTTTTT.

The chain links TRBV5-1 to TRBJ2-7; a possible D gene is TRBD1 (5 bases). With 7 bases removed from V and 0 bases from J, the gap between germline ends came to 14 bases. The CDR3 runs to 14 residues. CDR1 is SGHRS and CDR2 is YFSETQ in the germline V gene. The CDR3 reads CASRSGFSSYEQYF. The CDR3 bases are TGCGCCAGCCGGTCAGGGTTTAGCTCCTACGAGCAGTACTTC.

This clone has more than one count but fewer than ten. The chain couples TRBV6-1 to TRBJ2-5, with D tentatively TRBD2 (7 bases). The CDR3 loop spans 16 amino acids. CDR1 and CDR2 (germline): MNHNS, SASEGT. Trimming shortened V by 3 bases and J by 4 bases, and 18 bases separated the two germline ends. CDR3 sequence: CASSDRGRESRETQYF. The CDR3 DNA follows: TGTGCCAGCAGTGACCGGGGGCGGGAGTCCCGAGAGACCCAGTACTTC.

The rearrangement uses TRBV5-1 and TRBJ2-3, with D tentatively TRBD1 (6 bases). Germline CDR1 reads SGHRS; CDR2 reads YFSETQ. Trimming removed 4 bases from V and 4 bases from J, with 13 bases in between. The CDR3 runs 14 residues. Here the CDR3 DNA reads TGCGCCAGCAGCCAGGGGAGCGGTCCAGATACGCAGTATTTT. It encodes CASSQGSGPDTQYF. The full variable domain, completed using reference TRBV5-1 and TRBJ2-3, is KAGVTQTPRYLIKTRGQQVTLSCSPISGHRSVSWYQQTPGQGLQFLFEYFSETQRNKGNFPGRFSGRQFSNSRSEMNVSTLELGDSALYLCASSQGSGPDTQYFGPGTRLTVL.

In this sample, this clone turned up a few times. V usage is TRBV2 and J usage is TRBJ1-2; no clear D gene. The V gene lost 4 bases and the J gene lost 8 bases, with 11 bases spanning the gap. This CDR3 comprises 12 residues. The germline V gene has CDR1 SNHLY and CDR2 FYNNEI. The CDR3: CASSVEGHGYTF. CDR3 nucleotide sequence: TGTGCCAGCAGTGTAGAGGGCCACGGCTACACCTTC. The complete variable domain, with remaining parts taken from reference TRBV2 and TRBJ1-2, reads EPEVTQTPSHQVTQMGQEVILRCVPISNHLYFYWYRQILGQKVEFLVSFYNNEISEKSEIFDDQFSVERPDGSNFTLKIRSTKLEDSAMYFCASSVEGHGYTFGSGTRLTVV.

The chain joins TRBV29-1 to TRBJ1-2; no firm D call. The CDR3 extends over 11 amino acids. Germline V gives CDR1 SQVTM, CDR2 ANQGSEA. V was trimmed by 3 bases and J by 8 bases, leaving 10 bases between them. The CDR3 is CSVEFLRGYTF. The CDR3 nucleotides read TGCAGCGTTGAGTTTCTTAGAGGCTACACCTTC.

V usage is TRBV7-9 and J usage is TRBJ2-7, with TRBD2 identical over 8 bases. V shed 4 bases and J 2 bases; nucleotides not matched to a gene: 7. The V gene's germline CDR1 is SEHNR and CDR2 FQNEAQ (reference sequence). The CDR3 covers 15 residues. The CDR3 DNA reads TGTGCCAGCAGCTGGGGGAGTAGCGGGACCTACGAGCAGTACTTC. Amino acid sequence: CASSWGSSGTYEQYF.

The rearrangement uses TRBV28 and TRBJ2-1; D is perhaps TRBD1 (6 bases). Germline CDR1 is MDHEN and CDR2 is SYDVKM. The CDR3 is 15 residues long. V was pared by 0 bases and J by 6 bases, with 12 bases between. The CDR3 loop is CASSLWVQGGNEQFF. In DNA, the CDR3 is TGTGCCAGCAGTTTATGGGTACAGGGCGGCAATGAGCAGTTCTTC.

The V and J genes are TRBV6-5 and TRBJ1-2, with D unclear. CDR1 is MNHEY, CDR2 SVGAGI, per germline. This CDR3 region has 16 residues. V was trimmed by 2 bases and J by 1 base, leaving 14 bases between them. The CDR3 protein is CASSYPLISSNYGYTF. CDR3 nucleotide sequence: TGTGCCAGCAGTTACCCCCTCATCTCTAGTAACTATGGCTACACCTTC.

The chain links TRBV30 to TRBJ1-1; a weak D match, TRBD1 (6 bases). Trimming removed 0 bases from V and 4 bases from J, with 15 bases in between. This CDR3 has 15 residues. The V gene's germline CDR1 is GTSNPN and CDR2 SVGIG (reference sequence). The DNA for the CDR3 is TGTGCCTGGAGTGTACAGCACAGGGTGGGCACTGAAGCTTTCTTT. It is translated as CAWSVQHRVGTEAFF.

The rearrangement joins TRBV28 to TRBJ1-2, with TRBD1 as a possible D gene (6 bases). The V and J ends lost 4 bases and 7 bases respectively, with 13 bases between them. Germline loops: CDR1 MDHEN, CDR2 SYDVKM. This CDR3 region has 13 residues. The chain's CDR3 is CASSSQQGSGYTF. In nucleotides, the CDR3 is TGTGCCAGCAGTTCCCAACAGGGTAGTGGCTACACCTTC.

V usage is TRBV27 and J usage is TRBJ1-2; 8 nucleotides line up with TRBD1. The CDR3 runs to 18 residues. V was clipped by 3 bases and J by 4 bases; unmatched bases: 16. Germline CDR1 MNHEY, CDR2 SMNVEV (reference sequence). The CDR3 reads CASSFAGAGGFDSYGYTF. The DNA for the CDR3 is TGTGCCAGCAGTTTTGCAGGGGCAGGGGGCTTTGATAGCTATGGCTACACCTTC.

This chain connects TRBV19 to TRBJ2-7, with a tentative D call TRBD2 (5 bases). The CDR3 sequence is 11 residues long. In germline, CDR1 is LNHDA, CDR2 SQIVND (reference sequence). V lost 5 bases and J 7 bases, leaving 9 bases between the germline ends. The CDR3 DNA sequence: TGTGCCAGTAGTGACCGAGGGGAGCAGTACTTC. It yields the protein CASSDRGEQYF.

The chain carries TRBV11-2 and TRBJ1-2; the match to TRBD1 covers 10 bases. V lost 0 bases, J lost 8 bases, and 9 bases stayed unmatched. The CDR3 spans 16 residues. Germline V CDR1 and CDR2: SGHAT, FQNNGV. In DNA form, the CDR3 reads TGTGCCAGCAGCTTAGATTCCGGACAGGGGGGACGAGGCTACACCTTC. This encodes CASSLDSGQGGRGYTF.